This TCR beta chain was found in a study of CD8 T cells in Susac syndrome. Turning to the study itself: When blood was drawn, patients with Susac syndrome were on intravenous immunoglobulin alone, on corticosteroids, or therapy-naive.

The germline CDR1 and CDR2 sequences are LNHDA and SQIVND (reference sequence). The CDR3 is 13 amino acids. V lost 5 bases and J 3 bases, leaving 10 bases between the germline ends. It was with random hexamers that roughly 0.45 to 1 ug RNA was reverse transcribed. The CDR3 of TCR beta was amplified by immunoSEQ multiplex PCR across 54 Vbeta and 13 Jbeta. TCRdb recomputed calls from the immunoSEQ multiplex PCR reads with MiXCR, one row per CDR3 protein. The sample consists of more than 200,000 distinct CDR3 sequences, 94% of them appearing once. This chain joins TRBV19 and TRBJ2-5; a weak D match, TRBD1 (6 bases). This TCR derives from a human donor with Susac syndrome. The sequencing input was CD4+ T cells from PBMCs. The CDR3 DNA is TGTGCCAGTAGTGTCAGACAGGAAGAGACCCAGTACTTC. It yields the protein CASSVRQEETQYF.